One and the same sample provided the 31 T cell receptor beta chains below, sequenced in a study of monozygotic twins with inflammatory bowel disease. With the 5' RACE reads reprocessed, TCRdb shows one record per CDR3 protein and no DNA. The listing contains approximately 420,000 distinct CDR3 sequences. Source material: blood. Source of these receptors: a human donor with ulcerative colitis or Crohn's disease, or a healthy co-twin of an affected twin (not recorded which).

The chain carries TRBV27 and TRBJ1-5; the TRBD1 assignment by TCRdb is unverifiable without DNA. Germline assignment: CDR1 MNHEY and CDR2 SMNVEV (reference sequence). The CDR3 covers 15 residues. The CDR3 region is CASSALGQGRQPQHF.

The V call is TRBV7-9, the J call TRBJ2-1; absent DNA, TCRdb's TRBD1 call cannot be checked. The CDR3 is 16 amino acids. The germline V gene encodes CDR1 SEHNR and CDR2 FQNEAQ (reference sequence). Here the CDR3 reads CASSPGGGATYNEQFF.

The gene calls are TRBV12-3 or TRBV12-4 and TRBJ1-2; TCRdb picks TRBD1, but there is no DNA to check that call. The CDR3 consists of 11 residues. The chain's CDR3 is CASRQGDGYTF.

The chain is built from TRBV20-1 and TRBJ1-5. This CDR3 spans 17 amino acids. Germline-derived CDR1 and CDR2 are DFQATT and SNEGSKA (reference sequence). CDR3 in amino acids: CSARDARALWSNQPQHF.

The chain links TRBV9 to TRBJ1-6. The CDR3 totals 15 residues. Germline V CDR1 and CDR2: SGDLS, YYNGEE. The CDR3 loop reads CASSVDGLTGSPLHF.

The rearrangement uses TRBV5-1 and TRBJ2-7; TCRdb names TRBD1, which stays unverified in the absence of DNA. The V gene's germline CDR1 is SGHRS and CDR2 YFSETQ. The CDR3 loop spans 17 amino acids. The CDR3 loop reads CASSFRQGARLVDEQYF.

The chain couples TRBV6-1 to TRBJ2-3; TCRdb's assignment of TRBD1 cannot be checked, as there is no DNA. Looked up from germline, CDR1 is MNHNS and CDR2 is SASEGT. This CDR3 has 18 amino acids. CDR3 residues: CASMARTNHRGLTDTQYF.

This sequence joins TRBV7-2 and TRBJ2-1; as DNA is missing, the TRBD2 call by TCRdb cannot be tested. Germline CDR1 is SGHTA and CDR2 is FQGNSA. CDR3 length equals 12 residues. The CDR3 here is CASSYTSREQFF. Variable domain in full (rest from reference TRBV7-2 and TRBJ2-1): GAGVSQSPSNKVTEKGKDVELRCDPISGHTALYWYRQSLGQGLEFLIYFQGNSAPDKSGLPSDRFSAERTGGSVSTLTIQRTQQEDSAVYLCASSYTSREQFFGPGTRLTVL.

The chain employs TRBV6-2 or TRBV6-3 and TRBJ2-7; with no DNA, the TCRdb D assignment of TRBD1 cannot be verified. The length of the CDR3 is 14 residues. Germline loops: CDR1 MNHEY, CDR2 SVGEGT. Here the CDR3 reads CASRPLGFSYEQYF.

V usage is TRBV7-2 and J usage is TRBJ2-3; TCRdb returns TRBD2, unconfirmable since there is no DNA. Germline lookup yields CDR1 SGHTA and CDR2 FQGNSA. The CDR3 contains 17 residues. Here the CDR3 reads CASSSRVGGPVTDTQYF. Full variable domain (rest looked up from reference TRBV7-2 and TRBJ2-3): GAGVSQSPSNKVTEKGKDVELRCDPISGHTALYWYRQSLGQGLEFLIYFQGNSAPDKSGLPSDRFSAERTGGSVSTLTIQRTQQEDSAVYLCASSSRVGGPVTDTQYFGPGTRLTVL.

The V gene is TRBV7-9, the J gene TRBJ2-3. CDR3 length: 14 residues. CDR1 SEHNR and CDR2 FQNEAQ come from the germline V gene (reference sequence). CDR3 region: CASSLSISGDTQYF.

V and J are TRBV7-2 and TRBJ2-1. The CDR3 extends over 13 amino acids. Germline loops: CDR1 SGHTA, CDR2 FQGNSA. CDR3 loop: CASSLAWDGEQFF.

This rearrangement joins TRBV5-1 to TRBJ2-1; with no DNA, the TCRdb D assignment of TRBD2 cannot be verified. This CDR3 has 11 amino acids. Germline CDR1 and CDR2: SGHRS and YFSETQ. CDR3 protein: CAIRGSSLEFF.

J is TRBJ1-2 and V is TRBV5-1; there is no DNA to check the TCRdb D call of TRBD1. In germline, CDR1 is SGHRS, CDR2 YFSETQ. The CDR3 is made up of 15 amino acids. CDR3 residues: CASSLNQGDPYGYTF.

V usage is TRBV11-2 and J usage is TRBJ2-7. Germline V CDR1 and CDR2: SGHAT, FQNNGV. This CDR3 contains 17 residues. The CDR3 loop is CASSPLFTPWGSYEQYF.

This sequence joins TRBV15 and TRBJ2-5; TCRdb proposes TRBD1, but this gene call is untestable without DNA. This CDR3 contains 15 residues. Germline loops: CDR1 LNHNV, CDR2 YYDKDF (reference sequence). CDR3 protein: CATSRGDRGLETQYF.

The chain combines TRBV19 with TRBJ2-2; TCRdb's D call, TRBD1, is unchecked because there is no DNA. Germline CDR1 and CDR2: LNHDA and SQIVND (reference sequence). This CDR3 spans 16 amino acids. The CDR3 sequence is CASRPSGTGATGELFF.

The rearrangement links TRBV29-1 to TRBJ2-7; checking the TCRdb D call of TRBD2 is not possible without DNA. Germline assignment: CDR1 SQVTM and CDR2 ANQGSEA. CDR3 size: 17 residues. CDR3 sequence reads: CSVKGLAGWSRSYEQYF.

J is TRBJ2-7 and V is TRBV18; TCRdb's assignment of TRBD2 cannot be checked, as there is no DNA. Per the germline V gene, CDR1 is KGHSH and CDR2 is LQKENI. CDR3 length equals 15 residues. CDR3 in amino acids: CASSPQQAGGLEQYF.

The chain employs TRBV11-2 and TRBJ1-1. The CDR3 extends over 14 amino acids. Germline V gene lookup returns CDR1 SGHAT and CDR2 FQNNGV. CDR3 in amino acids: CASSLDTGNTEAFF.

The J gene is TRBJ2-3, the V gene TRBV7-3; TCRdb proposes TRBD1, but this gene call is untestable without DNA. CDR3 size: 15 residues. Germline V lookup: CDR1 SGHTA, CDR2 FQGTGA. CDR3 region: CASSLWGGGTDTQYF. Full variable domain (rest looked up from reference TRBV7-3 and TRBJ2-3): GAGVSQTPSNKVTEKGKYVELRCDPISGHTALYWYRQSLGQGPEFLIYFQGTGAADDSGLPNDRFFAVRPEGSVSTLKIQRTERGDSAVYLCASSLWGGGTDTQYFGPGTRLTVL.

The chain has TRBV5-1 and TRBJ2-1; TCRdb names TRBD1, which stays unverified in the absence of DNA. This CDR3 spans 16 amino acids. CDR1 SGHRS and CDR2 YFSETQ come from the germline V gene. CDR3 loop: CASSEGGDISYNEQFF.

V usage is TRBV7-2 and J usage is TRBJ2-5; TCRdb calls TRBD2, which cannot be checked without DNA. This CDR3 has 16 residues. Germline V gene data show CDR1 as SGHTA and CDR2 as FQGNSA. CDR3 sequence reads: CASSLSAAGARETQYF.

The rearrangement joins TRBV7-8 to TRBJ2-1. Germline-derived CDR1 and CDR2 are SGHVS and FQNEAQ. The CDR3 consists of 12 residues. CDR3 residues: CASSLARTEQFF.

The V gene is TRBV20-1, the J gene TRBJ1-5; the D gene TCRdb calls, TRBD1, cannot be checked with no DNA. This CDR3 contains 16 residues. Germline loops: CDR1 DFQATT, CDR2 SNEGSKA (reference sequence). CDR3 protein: CSARTIQGSGNQPQHF.

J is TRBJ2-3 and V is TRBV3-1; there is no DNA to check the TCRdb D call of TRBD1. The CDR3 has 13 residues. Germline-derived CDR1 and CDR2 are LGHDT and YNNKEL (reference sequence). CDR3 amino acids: CASSRRGQDTQYF.

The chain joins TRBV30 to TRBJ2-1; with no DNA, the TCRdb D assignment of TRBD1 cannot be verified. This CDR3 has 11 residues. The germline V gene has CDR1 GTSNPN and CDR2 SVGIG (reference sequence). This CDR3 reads CAWSVAPGQFF.

The CDR3 loop reads CASSVALDRESEQFF. The chain recombines TRBV9 with TRBJ2-1; TCRdb returns TRBD1, unconfirmable since there is no DNA. The CDR3 is 15 residues long. CDR1 SGDLS and CDR2 YYNGEE come from the germline V gene.

CDR3 in amino acids: CSVEGAYNEQFF. V is TRBV29-1 and J is TRBJ2-1; TCRdb names TRBD2, which stays unverified in the absence of DNA. Looked up from germline, CDR1 is SQVTM and CDR2 is ANQGSEA. The CDR3 totals 12 residues.

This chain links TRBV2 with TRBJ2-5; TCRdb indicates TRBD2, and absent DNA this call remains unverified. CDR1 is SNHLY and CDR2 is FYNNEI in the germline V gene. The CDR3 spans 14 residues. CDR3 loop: CASSAGQAPETQYF.

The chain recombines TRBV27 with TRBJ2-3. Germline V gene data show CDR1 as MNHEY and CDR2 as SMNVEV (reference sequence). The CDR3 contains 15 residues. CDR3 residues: CASSLANSGTDTQYF.